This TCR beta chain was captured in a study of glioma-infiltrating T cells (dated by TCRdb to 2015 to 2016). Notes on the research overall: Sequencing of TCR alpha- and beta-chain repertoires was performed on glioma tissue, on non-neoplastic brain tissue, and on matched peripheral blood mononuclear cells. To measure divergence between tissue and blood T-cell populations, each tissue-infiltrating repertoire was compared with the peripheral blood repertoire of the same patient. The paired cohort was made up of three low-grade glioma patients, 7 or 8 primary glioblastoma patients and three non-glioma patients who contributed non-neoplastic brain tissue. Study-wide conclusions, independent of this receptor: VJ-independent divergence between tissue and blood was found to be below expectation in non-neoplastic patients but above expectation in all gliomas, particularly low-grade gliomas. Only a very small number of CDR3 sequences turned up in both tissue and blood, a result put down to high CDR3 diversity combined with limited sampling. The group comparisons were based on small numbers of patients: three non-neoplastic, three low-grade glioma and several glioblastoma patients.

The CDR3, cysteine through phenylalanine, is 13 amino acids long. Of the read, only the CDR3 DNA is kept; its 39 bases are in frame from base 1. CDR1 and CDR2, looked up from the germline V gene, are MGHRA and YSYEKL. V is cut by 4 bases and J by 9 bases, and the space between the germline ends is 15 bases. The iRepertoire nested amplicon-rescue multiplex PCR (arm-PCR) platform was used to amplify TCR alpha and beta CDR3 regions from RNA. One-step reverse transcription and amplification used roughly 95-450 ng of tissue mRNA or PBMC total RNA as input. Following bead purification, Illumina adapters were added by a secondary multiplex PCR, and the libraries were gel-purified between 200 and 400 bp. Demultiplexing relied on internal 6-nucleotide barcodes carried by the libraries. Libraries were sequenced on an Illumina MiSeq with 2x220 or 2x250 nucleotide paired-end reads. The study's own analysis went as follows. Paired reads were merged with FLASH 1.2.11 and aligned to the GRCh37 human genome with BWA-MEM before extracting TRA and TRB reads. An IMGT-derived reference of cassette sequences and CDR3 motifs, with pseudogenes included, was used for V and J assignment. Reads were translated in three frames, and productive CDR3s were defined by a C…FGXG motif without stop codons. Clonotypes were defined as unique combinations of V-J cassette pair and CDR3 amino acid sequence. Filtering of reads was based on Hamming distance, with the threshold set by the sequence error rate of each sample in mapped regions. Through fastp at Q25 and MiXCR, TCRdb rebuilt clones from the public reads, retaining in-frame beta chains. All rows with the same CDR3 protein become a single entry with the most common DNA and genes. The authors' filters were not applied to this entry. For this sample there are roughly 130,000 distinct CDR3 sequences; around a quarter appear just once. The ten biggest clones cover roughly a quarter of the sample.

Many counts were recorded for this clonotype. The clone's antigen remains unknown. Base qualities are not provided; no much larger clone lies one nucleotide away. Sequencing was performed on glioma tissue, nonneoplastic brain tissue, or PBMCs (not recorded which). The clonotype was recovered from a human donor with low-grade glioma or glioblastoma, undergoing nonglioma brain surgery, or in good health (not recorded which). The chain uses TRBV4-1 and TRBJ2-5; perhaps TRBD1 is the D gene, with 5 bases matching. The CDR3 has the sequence CASSRPGHPAQYF. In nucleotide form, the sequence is TGCGCCAGCAGCCGCCCCGGACACCCGGCCCAGTACTTC.